What follows are 17 T cell receptor beta chains derived from one specimen sequenced in a study of blood T cell repertoires in COVID-19. This table comes from immunoSEQ multiplex PCR, and its TCRdb copy is limited to in-frame clones, with some not included. The data contain 200,000 to 250,000 clones, 87% of them seen just once; the ten biggest clones take up 1.9%. The sequenced sample was peripheral blood. The origin of the receptors is a man in his forties with active or convalescent COVID-19.

The J gene is TRBJ2-7, the V gene TRBV7-3; the D is unclear. Trimming stripped 1 base from V and 0 bases from J, with 13 bases between. CDR1 and CDR2 (germline): SGHTA, FQGTGA. The CDR3 runs to 16 residues. This chain's CDR3 is CASSLSRGSPSYEQYF. CDR3 coding DNA: TGTGCCAGCAGCTTAAGCCGAGGCTCCCCCTCCTACGAGCAGTACTTC.

The V gene is TRBV30, the J gene TRBJ2-1; D gene uncertain. The V gene's germline CDR1 is GTSNPN and CDR2 SVGIG (reference sequence). This CDR3 contains 14 residues. Trimming left V 5 bases short and J 0 bases short, with 11 bases between. The CDR3 nucleotides read TGTGCCTGGGGGCGAGACATCTCCTACAATGAGCAGTTCTTC. Protein: CAWGRDISYNEQFF.

The genes are TRBV6-5 and TRBJ1-3, with D unclear. Deletions cut 4 bases from V and 4 bases from J, with 14 bases between. The CDR3 sequence is 15 residues long. CDR1 and CDR2 from the germline V gene are MNHEY and SVGAGI. The CDR3: CASSSPSLGGNTIYF. The CDR3 coding sequence is TGTGCCAGCAGTTCCCCGTCTCTCGGGGGAAACACCATATATTTT.

The chain uses TRBV19 and TRBJ2-7; D may be TRBD1 (5 bases). The germline V and J ends were trimmed by 1 base and 3 bases, with 13 bases remaining between them. The CDR3 extends over 15 amino acids. Germline-derived CDR1 and CDR2 are LNHDA and SQIVND (reference sequence). CDR3 coding DNA: TGTGCCAGTAGTATAGGTGACAGACACTTCTACGAGCAGTACTTC. It encodes CASSIGDRHFYEQYF.

The V and J genes are TRBV27 and TRBJ2-1, with 7 bases identical to TRBD2. CDR1 is MNHEY and CDR2 is SMNVEV in the germline V gene (reference sequence). This CDR3 comprises 16 residues. Losses at the gene ends were 5 bases for V and 10 bases for J; bases not matched to a gene: 17. The CDR3 coding sequence is TGTGCCAGCAGTCACGCCCAGTGGGAGGGACCGGGCGAGCAGTTCTTC. Residues: CASSHAQWEGPGEQFF.

This chain links TRBV2 with TRBJ1-1, with D tentatively TRBD1 (5 bases). CDR1 SNHLY and CDR2 FYNNEI come from the germline V gene. The CDR3 totals 15 residues. Trimming removed 3 bases at V and 4 bases at J, with 15 bases between. The chain's CDR3 is CASSDLGGDLTEAFF. CDR3 sequence (DNA): TGTGCCAGCAGTGATCTCGGGGGGGATCTCACTGAAGCTTTCTTT.

The J gene is TRBJ2-3, the V gene TRBV21-1; TRBD1 reflects the table's D call only, with no check against the DNA. TRBV21-1 is reported as a pseudogene. CDR3 length: 15 amino acids. The CDR3 region is CASSTKDRDTDTQYF. In nucleotides, the CDR3 is TGTGCCAGCAGCACAAAGGACAGGGACACAGATACGCAGTATTTT.

The chain links TRBV11-3 to TRBJ2-2; D perhaps matches TRBD1 (7 bases). Between the trimmed V and J ends, which lost 5 bases and 0 bases, there was a span of 13 bases. The CDR3 length is 16 residues. The V gene's germline CDR1 is SGHNT and CDR2 YENEEA. The CDR3 DNA reads TGTGCCAGCAGCGTATCAGGGGGGACGAACACCGGGGAGCTGTTTTTT. This codes for CASSVSGGTNTGELFF.

The chain uses TRBV30 and TRBJ1-1; TRBD1 is a possible D gene (5 bases). The V and J ends lost 4 bases and 0 bases respectively, with 15 bases between them. Germline-derived CDR1 and CDR2 are GTSNPN and SVGIG (reference sequence). CDR3 length equals 15 residues. CDR3 DNA: TGTGCCTGGACGGGGGTTGGGGTTCTGAACACTGAAGCTTTCTTT. Protein product: CAWTGVGVLNTEAFF.

The chain has TRBV5-1 and TRBJ1-1; D uncertain. This CDR3 is 19 amino acids long. Germline V gene sequence: CDR1 SGHRS, CDR2 YFSETQ. The germline V and J ends were trimmed by 6 bases and 0 bases, with 27 bases remaining between them. CDR3 loop: CASTYRTLGQKSMNTEAFF. In DNA, the CDR3 is TGCGCCAGCACCTACCGTACCCTTGGGCAGAAGAGCATGAACACTGAAGCTTTCTTT.

The V and J genes are TRBV19 and TRBJ2-2; 10 bases align to TRBD1. The CDR3 length is 17 residues. The junction had 10 bases not matched to a gene; V was cut back by 7 bases and J by 2 bases. Per germline, CDR1 LNHDA and CDR2 SQIVND (reference sequence). For the CDR3, the DNA is TGTGCCAGTATTGACTGGGGGGACAGGGGAAACACCGGGGAGCTGTTTTTT. It encodes CASIDWGDRGNTGELFF.

The rearrangement links TRBV19 to TRBJ2-5, with 8 bases lining up with TRBD1. J was trimmed by 4 bases and V by 4 bases; bases with no gene match: 14. Germline values: CDR1 LNHDA, CDR2 SQIVND (reference sequence). The CDR3 is 17 residues long. DNA for the CDR3: TGTGCCAGTAGTAGAACTCCGGACAGGGTGATCAGAGAGACCCAGTACTTC. It codes for CASSRTPDRVIRETQYF. The full variable domain, with the rest looked up from reference TRBV19 and TRBJ2-5, is DGGITQSPKYLFRKEGQNVTLSCEQNLNHDAMYWYRQDPGQGLRLIYYSQIVNDFQKGDIAEGYSVSREKKESFPLTVTSAQKNPTAFYLCASSRTPDRVIRETQYFGPGTRLLVL.

V gene TRBV13 combines with J gene TRBJ2-1, with D perhaps TRBD2 (6 bases). The ends were cut back, 2 bases at V and 2 bases at J, with 16 bases in the middle. Germline lookup yields CDR1 PRHDT and CDR2 FYEKMQ (reference sequence). There are 17 residues in the CDR3. In DNA, the CDR3 is TGTGCCAGCAGCTTACTCCGTAGGCGGGAAGCCTACAATGAGCAGTTCTTC. It is translated as CASSLLRRREAYNEQFF.

The rearrangement joins TRBV5-1 to TRBJ1-5, with 7 positions matching TRBD1. Unmatched junction bases numbered 12, after V lost 4 bases and J lost 5 bases. The CDR3 contains 16 residues. Per the germline V gene, CDR1 is SGHRS and CDR2 is YFSETQ. The CDR3 DNA sequence: TGCGCCAGCAGCCCTAGGGACAGTGATACGGATCAGCCCCAGCATTTT. Its translation: CASSPRDSDTDQPQHF.

This clone was detected only a few times. The V call is TRBV28, the J call TRBJ1-5; the match to TRBD1 covers 7 bases. Germline trimming cut 5 bases from V and 5 bases from J; bases unmatched to any gene: 15. Germline V gives CDR1 MDHEN, CDR2 SYDVKM. This CDR3 has 17 amino acids. The CDR3 loop is CASSPGQSLGRYQPQHF. In DNA, the CDR3 is TGTGCCAGCAGTCCGGGACAGAGCCTTGGAAGATATCAGCCCCAGCATTTT.

This sequence joins TRBV27 and TRBJ2-1, with 11 bases identical to TRBD2. CDR1 and CDR2 (germline): MNHEY, SMNVEV (reference sequence). This CDR3 comprises 16 residues. V shed 3 bases and J 2 bases; nucleotides not matched to a gene: 3. The DNA for the CDR3 is TGTGCCAGCAGTTTCGGACTAGCGGGTACCTACAATGAGCAGTTCTTC. Translating it yields CASSFGLAGTYNEQFF.

This sequence joins TRBV3-1 (or the pseudogene TRBV3-2) and TRBJ1-1, with 7 bases identical to TRBD1. V dropped 4 bases and J dropped 6; count of bases not matched to a gene: 11. The CDR3 runs to 15 residues. Germline CDR1 and CDR2: LGHDT and YNNKEL (reference sequence). CDR3 sequence reads: CASSPGDSRGSEAFF. The CDR3 DNA sequence: TGTGCCAGCAGCCCCGGGGACAGCCGAGGCTCTGAAGCTTTCTTT.